This passage covers 31 T cell receptor beta chains from one sample sequenced in a study of CD8 T cells in ankylosing spondylitis (dated by TCRdb to 2016 to 2017). Here is what the overall study found, with its caveats: Blood from ankylosing spondylitis patients appeared to be characterized by a TCR beta motif composed of under ten highly homologous amino acid variants.

Library generation was performed with 5' RACE. Sequencing was performed on an Illumina HiSeq 2500. The public sequencing data were trimmed at Q25 with fastp and processed into clonotypes with MiXCR by TCRdb, which kept only in-frame beta chains. Identical CDR3 proteins give one entry, which carries the most common genes and DNA. The table for this sample lists under 850,000 distinct CDR3 sequences; around 19% of them were counted only once. 15% to 20% of the sample goes to the ten largest clones. Their antigen targets remain unknown. Sequenced input: blood, either unsorted or a sorted T cell fraction (not recorded which). These receptors were obtained from a male donor with ankylosing spondylitis.

V usage is TRBV11-1 and J usage is TRBJ2-5, with 8 bases that match TRBD1. Germline CDR1 SGHAT, CDR2 FQDESV (reference sequence). This CDR3 spans 14 amino acids. V shed 5 bases, J shed 2 bases, and the junction held 4 bases outside the gene matches. CDR3 amino acids: CASSIDRGQETQYF. The CDR3 DNA follows: TGTGCCAGCAGCATAGACAGGGGTCAAGAGACCCAGTACTTC.

This clonotype was seen more than once but under ten times. This chain joins TRBV10-3 and TRBJ1-5, with 7 positions matching TRBD1. The CDR3 covers 14 residues. Germline trimming cut 6 bases from V and 4 bases from J; bases unmatched to any gene: 6. Germline V CDR1 and CDR2: ENHRY, SYGVKD. The CDR3 region has the DNA TGTGCCATCAGCGAGGGACAGAAAAATCAGCCCCAGCATTTT. Residues: CAISEGQKNQPQHF.

The CDR3 loop is CASSEVALGSRGGTEAFF. CDR3 coding DNA: TGTGCCAGCAGTGAAGTCGCTTTGGGCTCAAGGGGGGGCACTGAAGCTTTCTTT. The J gene is TRBJ1-1, the V gene TRBV2; maybe TRBD1 (6 bases). CDR3 length equals 18 residues. The germline CDR1 and CDR2 sequences are SNHLY and FYNNEI. Trimming stripped 1 base from V and 4 bases from J, with 22 bases between.

The table lists this clonotype with a few counts. This sequence joins TRBV29-1 and TRBJ1-2; 8 bases match TRBD1. The CDR3 runs to 14 residues. Germline V gene sequence: CDR1 SQVTM, CDR2 ANQGSEA. Losses at the gene ends were 2 bases for V and 2 bases for J; bases not matched to a gene: 4. CDR3 in amino acids: CSVELWDRNYGYTF. In nucleotides, the CDR3 is TGCAGCGTTGAATTGTGGGACAGGAACTATGGCTACACCTTC.

The chain has TRBV12-3 or TRBV12-4 and TRBJ2-2; TRBD2 aligns across 9 bases. Germline trimming cut 6 bases from V and 1 base from J; bases unmatched to any gene: 15. The CDR3 extends over 19 amino acids. The CDR3 loop reads CASSLHRASSGKNTGELFF. CDR3 coding DNA: TGTGCCAGCAGCTTACACAGGGCCTCTAGCGGGAAGAACACCGGGGAGCTGTTTTTT.

The V call is TRBV20-1, the J call TRBJ2-7; TRBD2 aligns across 7 bases. CDR1 DFQATT and CDR2 SNEGSKA come from the germline V gene (reference sequence). This CDR3 spans 13 amino acids. The junction had 3 bases not matched to a gene; V was cut back by 1 base and J by 3 bases. CDR3 amino acids: CSARGQRDYEQYF. The CDR3 DNA follows: TGCAGTGCTAGAGGTCAGCGGGACTACGAGCAGTACTTC.

The table lists this clonotype with a few counts. This chain connects TRBV5-1 to TRBJ2-2; D may be TRBD1 or TRBD2 (6 bases each). Trimming removed 8 bases from V and 1 base from J, with 18 bases in between. This CDR3 is 16 amino acids long. Germline values: CDR1 SGHRS, CDR2 YFSETQ. CDR3 sequence: CASRSAGTRNTGELFF. CDR3 nucleotides: TGCGCCAGTAGATCGGCGGGGACAAGGAACACCGGGGAGCTGTTTTTT.

The V and J genes are TRBV30 and TRBJ2-1, with D perhaps matching TRBD1 or TRBD2 (5 bases each). CDR3 length: 12 residues. Trimming cost V 3 bases and J 9 bases, with 12 bases left between them. The germline CDR1 and CDR2 sequences are GTSNPN and SVGIG (reference sequence). CDR3 amino acids: CAWSPWGSEQFF. For the CDR3, the DNA is TGTGCCTGGAGCCCGTGGGGGAGTGAGCAGTTCTTC.

This clonotype was found a few times. This sequence joins TRBV12-3 or TRBV12-4 and TRBJ2-1; 7 bases agree with TRBD2. This CDR3 is built from 15 residues. J was trimmed by 3 bases and V by 5 bases; bases with no gene match: 7. The chain's CDR3 is CASSPRGEYYNEQFF. DNA for the CDR3: TGTGCCAGCAGTCCCCGGGGGGAGTACTACAATGAGCAGTTCTTC.

This clonotype was counted only a few times. As DNA, the CDR3 is TGTGCCAGCAGTCAGCCTCAGGGTTCCGCCTACGAGCAGTACTTC. Its protein is CASSQPQGSAYEQYF. The chain couples TRBV28 to TRBJ2-7; D is perhaps TRBD1 (5 bases). Trimming pared 5 bases from V and 2 bases from J, leaving 16 bases between. The CDR3 length is 15 residues. Germline-derived CDR1 and CDR2 are MDHEN and SYDVKM.

In this sample, this clonotype turned up a few times. This rearrangement joins TRBV29-1 to TRBJ2-4; TRBD1 agrees at 11 bases. The junction had 7 bases not matched to a gene; V was cut back by 6 bases and J by 12 bases. The CDR3 runs to 12 residues. Germline V lookup: CDR1 SQVTM, CDR2 ANQGSEA. The CDR3 coding sequence is TGCAGCGTACGGACAGGGGGCAGGGATCAGTACTTC. Residues: CSVRTGGRDQYF.

There are many counts of this clonotype. The gene calls are TRBV20-1 and TRBJ2-1; D not certain. V lost 5 bases and J 7 bases, leaving 3 bases between the germline ends. The CDR3 covers 9 residues. The germline V gene encodes CDR1 DFQATT and CDR2 SNEGSKA (reference sequence). CDR3 DNA sequence: TGCAGTGCTGCTAATGAGCAGTTCTTC. This codes for CSAANEQFF.

This clonotype was found a few times. The V and J genes are TRBV13 and TRBJ2-7; 7 bases are a match to TRBD2. The CDR3 consists of 15 residues. Germline V lookup: CDR1 PRHDT, CDR2 FYEKMQ (reference sequence). V shed 0 bases and J 2 bases; nucleotides not matched to a gene: 4. For the CDR3, the DNA is TGTGCCAGCAGCTTAGGCCGGGGAGGGGCCTACGAGCAGTACTTC. It encodes CASSLGRGGAYEQYF.

In its sample, this clonotype was seen a few times. V is TRBV15 and J is TRBJ2-7; TRBD2 matches at 9 bases. Germline CDR1 and CDR2: LNHNV and YYDKDF (reference sequence). This CDR3 contains 17 residues. Losses at the gene ends were 3 bases for V and 4 bases for J; bases not matched to a gene: 13. CDR3 DNA: TGTGCCACCAGCAGCCTACTCAAGACTAGCGGTTTTTACGAGCAGTACTTC. Amino acids: CATSSLLKTSGFYEQYF.

The chain recombines TRBV7-7 with TRBJ2-5, with 11 bases identical to TRBD2. The CDR3 spans 15 residues. V lost 4 bases to trimming and J lost 5 bases; unmatched junction nucleotides: 6. Germline-derived CDR1 and CDR2 are SSHAT and FNYEAQ (reference sequence). The CDR3 nucleotides read TGTGCCAGCAGCTCCGGGACTAGCGGTCCGGAGACCCAGTACTTC. Its protein product is CASSSGTSGPETQYF.

This clonotype appeared a few times. This chain uses TRBV28 with TRBJ2-5; possible D gene TRBD1, 6 bases. Germline V gene sequence: CDR1 MDHEN, CDR2 SYDVKM. Trimming pared 7 bases from V and 5 bases from J, leaving 17 bases between. This CDR3 has 14 residues. The chain's CDR3 is CASNRPGVGETQYF. The CDR3 nucleotides are TGTGCCAGCAACAGGCCAGGGGTTGGGGAGACCCAGTACTTC.

This chain links TRBV11-2 with TRBJ2-3; TRBD2 matches at 12 bases. Germline loops: CDR1 SGHAT, CDR2 FQNNGV. J gave up 1 base and V 1 base, and 9 bases lay outside the gene matches. The CDR3 length is 19 residues. CDR3 in amino acids: CASSLGLAGGTGGTDTQYF. DNA for the CDR3: TGTGCCAGCAGCTTAGGTCTAGCGGGGGGGACAGGCGGCACAGATACGCAGTATTTT.

This clonotype was detected a few times. The chain has TRBV29-1 and TRBJ2-1; D possibly corresponds to TRBD2 (6 bases). The CDR3 totals 13 residues. Trimming took 5 bases from V and 9 from J, leaving 17 bases between them. Per the germline V gene, CDR1 is SQVTM and CDR2 is ANQGSEA. As DNA, the CDR3 is TGCAGCGTTCTAGGAGGGGTAAACGCTGAGCAGTTCTTC. This encodes CSVLGGVNAEQFF.

In this sample, this clonotype turned up a few times. V is TRBV24-1 and J is TRBJ2-1, with D maybe TRBD2 (6 bases). CDR1 is KGHDR and CDR2 is SFDVKD in the germline V gene. CDR3 length: 14 amino acids. V gave up 3 bases and J gave up 7 bases, with 12 bases separating them. CDR3 in amino acids: CATSDLRLVNEQFF. CDR3 sequence (DNA): TGTGCCACCAGTGATCTGCGACTAGTAAATGAGCAGTTCTTC.

This clonotype was detected a few times. The V and J genes are TRBV3-1 and TRBJ1-6; 7 bases agree with TRBD1. Per the germline V gene, CDR1 is LGHDT and CDR2 is YNNKEL (reference sequence). The junction had 4 bases not matched to a gene; V was cut back by 4 bases and J by 7 bases. The CDR3 covers 14 residues. CDR3: CASSPQGGNSPLHF. CDR3 bases: TGTGCCAGCAGCCCCCAGGGGGGGAATTCACCCCTCCACTTT.

The chain combines TRBV12-3 or TRBV12-4 with TRBJ2-3; 10 bases fit TRBD2. CDR3 length: 14 residues. V was clipped by 7 bases and J by 4 bases; unmatched bases: 5. The CDR3 loop is CASTPTSGPDTQYF. Here the CDR3 DNA reads TGTGCCAGCACCCCGACTAGCGGGCCAGATACGCAGTATTTT.

This clonotype was detected only a few times. This CDR3 reads CASLWGPDTEAFF. CDR3 DNA sequence: TGTGCCAGCCTATGGGGTCCAGACACTGAAGCTTTCTTT. The chain combines TRBV7-8 with TRBJ1-1; D is unclear. Trimming left V 8 bases short and J 3 bases short, with 13 bases between. CDR1 is SGHVS and CDR2 is FQNEAQ in the germline V gene. This CDR3 contains 13 residues.

This clonotype was detected only a few times. This chain connects TRBV5-1 to TRBJ1-2; TRBD1 is a possible D gene (6 bases). The CDR3 is 13 residues long. Trimming shortened V by 2 bases and J by 8 bases, and 13 bases separated the two germline ends. CDR1 and CDR2 from the germline V gene are SGHRS and YFSETQ. CDR3: CASSFTGTEGYTF. The CDR3 DNA sequence: TGCGCCAGCAGCTTCACAGGGACGGAGGGCTACACCTTC.

This rearrangement joins TRBV4-3 to TRBJ2-7; the D call may be TRBD1 or TRBD2 (5 bases each). V shed 1 base and J shed 2 bases, with 12 bases lying between them. The CDR3 spans 15 residues. The germline CDR1 and CDR2 sequences are LGHNA and YSLEER. The CDR3 DNA reads TGCGCCAGCAGCCAAGGCCGGGACCCAGCCTACGAGCAGTACTTC. Translated, it gives CASSQGRDPAYEQYF.

The V gene is TRBV5-1, the J gene TRBJ2-1, with 9 bases aligning to TRBD2. The V segment lost 4 bases and the J segment 8 bases; nucleotides outside the gene matches: 13. CDR1 and CDR2 from the germline V gene are SGHRS and YFSETQ. The CDR3 length is 16 residues. This CDR3 is CASSPVAGGLKDEQFF. The CDR3 DNA follows: TGCGCCAGCAGCCCGGTGGCGGGGGGGCTGAAAGATGAGCAGTTCTTC.

The rearrangement joins TRBV7-8 to TRBJ2-1; 9 nucleotides agree with TRBD2. Germline CDR1 SGHVS, CDR2 FQNEAQ. V was clipped by 5 bases and J by 5 bases; unmatched bases: 7. The CDR3 covers 15 residues. The CDR3, as DNA: TGTGCCAGCAGCCTCCTTACTAGCGGGCACAATGAGCAGTTCTTC. Residues: CASSLLTSGHNEQFF.

This clonotype has a handful of counts. The chain carries TRBV29-1 and TRBJ1-2; D is possibly TRBD1 (5 bases). Trimming removed 1 base at V and 6 bases at J, with 18 bases between. CDR1 SQVTM and CDR2 ANQGSEA come from the germline V gene. The CDR3 length is 15 residues. The chain's CDR3 is CSVEAGTGDVDGYTF. DNA of the CDR3: TGCAGCGTTGAAGCGGGGACTGGAGATGTGGATGGCTACACCTTC.

The chain links TRBV20-1 to TRBJ2-3; D not certain. The germline CDR1 and CDR2 sequences are DFQATT and SNEGSKA (reference sequence). The V end lost 7 bases, the J end lost 4 bases, and 9 bases lay between the germline ends. This CDR3 has 11 residues. The CDR3 spells CSVPWADTQYF. CDR3 in DNA: TGCAGTGTCCCCTGGGCAGATACGCAGTATTTT.

The V gene is TRBV3-1, the J gene TRBJ1-5, with D possibly matching TRBD1 (6 bases). The germline gives CDR1 LGHDT, CDR2 YNNKEL (reference sequence). CDR3 length equals 15 residues. V shed 7 bases and J shed 2 bases, with 15 bases lying between them. CDR3 nucleotides: TGTGCCAGCACCTCAGCAGGGGCCCGCAATCAGCCCCAGCATTTT. Amino acid sequence: CASTSAGARNQPQHF.

This clonotype was seen a single time. The chain is built from TRBV6-1 and TRBJ1-2; D possibly corresponds to TRBD1 (5 bases). Germline V CDR1 and CDR2: MNHNS, SASEGT. CDR3 length: 16 amino acids. Trimming left V 0 bases short and J 7 bases short, with 18 bases between. This CDR3 reads CASSEAQAFGARGYTF. The DNA of the CDR3 is TGTGCCAGCAGTGAAGCCCAAGCCTTCGGGGCGCGTGGCTACACCTTC.

The chain couples TRBV30 to TRBJ2-1, with D possibly TRBD1 on 5 matching bases. The CDR3 has 13 residues. The germline V and J ends were trimmed by 2 bases and 4 bases, with 9 bases remaining between them. Looked up from germline, CDR1 is GTSNPN and CDR2 is SVGIG (reference sequence). The CDR3 here is CAWSPDSYNEQFF. The CDR3, as DNA: TGTGCCTGGAGTCCCGACAGTTACAATGAGCAGTTCTTC.